This T cell receptor beta chain was identified in a study of blood T cells in healthy people across ages. General study points: Naive CD4+ cell counts and diversity both ran higher in long-lived than in aged donors.

This clonotype was recorded only once. Its antigen is unidentified. Primed by a sample-barcoded 5' primer and a J-beta primer mix, a second PCR proceeded for about 6 to 11 cycles. TCRdb redid the calling of the 5' RACE reads with MiXCR, one entry per CDR3 protein. The sample includes over a million distinct CDR3 sequences, 35% to 50% of them seen just once. The sample taken for sequencing was blood. This TCR came from a woman aged 55-69 years in good health.

CDR3 coding DNA: TGTGCCAGCAGCGGAGGGACAGGGGGGAAGAATCAGCCCCAGCATTTT. This sequence encodes CASSGGTGGKNQPQHF. J is TRBJ1-5 and V is TRBV5-8, with 11 bases lining up with TRBD1. The germline V gene has CDR1 SGHTS and CDR2 YDEGEE. The CDR3 length is 16 residues. The V and J ends lost 4 bases and 4 bases, in that order; junction bases with no gene match: 7.